What follows are 22 T cell receptor beta chains derived from one specimen sequenced in a study of control samples from healthy donors and cancer patients. TCRdb's table, derived via immunoSEQ multiplex PCR, lists solely in-frame clones and lacks some. The sample contains around 140,000 clones, about nine tenths of which appear only once. Sequencing was carried out using PBMCs. The receptors shown here come from a man between 50 and 59 years old with head and neck cancer.

The chain uses TRBV6-1 and TRBJ2-7; D may be TRBD1 (6 bases). V lost 6 bases to trimming and J lost 5 bases, with 14 bases between them. Germline V gene lookup returns CDR1 MNHNS and CDR2 SASEGT. The length of the CDR3 is 13 residues. The CDR3 sequence is CASSRGQKDEQYF. The CDR3 bases are TGTGCCAGCAGCCGCGGACAGAAGGACGAGCAGTACTTC.

The chain joins TRBV16 to TRBJ2-7, with D perhaps matching TRBD1 or TRBD2 (5 bases each). This CDR3 has 15 amino acids. The V gene's germline CDR1 is KGHSY and CDR2 FQNENV. The germline V and J ends were trimmed by 4 bases and 2 bases, with 15 bases remaining between them. In DNA form, the CDR3 reads TGTGCCAGCAGCCTAGGGACCCTTGGCCCCTACGAGCAGTACTTC. It specifies CASSLGTLGPYEQYF.

The chain has TRBV11-3 and TRBJ2-1, with D perhaps TRBD2 (6 bases). The germline gives CDR1 SGHNT, CDR2 YENEEA. The CDR3 has 13 residues. Trimming stripped 3 bases from V and 8 bases from J, with 11 bases between. The CDR3 DNA follows: TGTGCCAGCAGCTTCGGGGGTATCGATGAGCAGTTCTTC. Its protein product is CASSFGGIDEQFF. Combining the CDR3 with reference TRBV11-3 and TRBJ2-1 gives the whole variable domain EAGVVQSPRYKIIEKKQPVAFWCNPISGHNTLYWYLQNLGQGPELLIRYENEEAVDDSQLPKDRFSAERLKGVDSTLKIQPAELGDSAVYLCASSFGGIDEQFFGPGTRLTVL.

The chain combines TRBV19 with TRBJ1-5, with 8 bases fitting TRBD1. Germline V gene sequence: CDR1 LNHDA, CDR2 SQIVND (reference sequence). CDR3 length: 14 amino acids. V shed 9 bases and J 2 bases; nucleotides not matched to a gene: 6. Written as DNA, the CDR3 is TGTGCCAGCCAGTCAGGGGGCGGCAATCAGCCCCAGCATTTT. Residues: CASQSGGGNQPQHF.

The chain couples TRBV11-2 to TRBJ1-1, with a tentative D call TRBD1 (6 bases). This CDR3 has 17 residues. V was trimmed by 1 base and J by 2 bases, leaving 17 bases between them. In germline, CDR1 is SGHAT, CDR2 FQNNGV. The CDR3, as DNA: TGTGCCAGCAGCTTAGTTGGGGGCTGGACAGTTAACACTGAAGCTTTCTTT. It encodes CASSLVGGWTVNTEAFF.

The rearrangement uses TRBV14 and TRBJ1-2, with D hard to call. The CDR3 has 11 residues. Germline lookup yields CDR1 SGHDN and CDR2 FVKESK. V gave up 4 bases and J gave up 6 bases, with 6 bases separating them. CDR3 sequence: CASSPGNGYTF. In nucleotides, the CDR3 is TGTGCCAGCAGCCCGGGGAATGGCTACACCTTC.

The V gene is TRBV6-1, the J gene TRBJ2-3, with D possibly TRBD1 on 6 matching bases. Germline V gives CDR1 MNHNS, CDR2 SASEGT. There are 17 residues in the CDR3. The V end was cut by 4 bases, the J end by 2 bases, with 19 bases between. The CDR3 nucleotides are TGTGCCAGCAGTGCAAGAAGAAGGACAGCGATCACAGATACGCAGTATTTT. Translating gives CASSARRRTAITDTQYF.

The rearrangement uses TRBV5-4 and TRBJ2-7, with D possibly called TRBD1 or TRBD2 (5 bases each). In germline, CDR1 is SGHNT, CDR2 YYREEE (reference sequence). The length of the CDR3 is 15 residues. V lost 0 bases and J lost 3, with 13 bases in between. As DNA, the CDR3 is TGTGCCAGCAGCTTGGGGACGGGACCTCTCTACGAGCAGTACTTC. Encoded protein: CASSLGTGPLYEQYF.

The gene calls are TRBV7-8 and TRBJ2-3; D ambiguous. Trimming removed 4 bases at V and 4 bases at J, with 6 bases between. This CDR3 is 12 amino acids long. Per the germline V gene, CDR1 is SGHVS and CDR2 is FQNEAQ. The CDR3 DNA reads TGTGCCAGCAGCTACTCGTCAGATACGCAGTATTTT. Its protein product is CASSYSSDTQYF.

CDR3 nucleotide sequence: TGTGCCAGCAGCTTAATACGGGACAGGTTTGATGGTGGCTACACCTTC. Encoded protein: CASSLIRDRFDGGYTF. V is TRBV7-9 and J is TRBJ1-2, with TRBD1 identical over 8 bases. The junction had 12 bases not matched to a gene; V was cut back by 2 bases and J by 7 bases. Germline V gene sequence: CDR1 SEHNR, CDR2 FQNEAQ (reference sequence). CDR3 size: 16 residues.

This clone was seen only once. This chain joins TRBV20-1 and TRBJ2-1; 12 bases match TRBD2. The J segment lost 6 bases and the V segment lost 3 bases, leaving 12 bases of the junction unmatched. The germline CDR1 and CDR2 sequences are DFQATT and SNEGSKA (reference sequence). This CDR3 spans 17 amino acids. The DNA of the CDR3 is TGCAGTGCTAGTCCCCCCTCAACTAGCGGGAGGAGCAATGAGCAGTTCTTC. Translating gives CSASPPSTSGRSNEQFF.

The chain recombines TRBV28 with TRBJ1-6; D ambiguous. This CDR3 comprises 13 residues. Deletions cut 3 bases from V and 4 bases from J, with 4 bases between. Germline loops: CDR1 MDHEN, CDR2 SYDVKM. In DNA form, the CDR3 reads TGTGCCAGCAGTTTGGGGTATAATTCACCCCTCCACTTT. It specifies CASSLGYNSPLHF.

The chain has TRBV28 and TRBJ1-5, with D possibly matching TRBD1 (6 bases). Germline-derived CDR1 and CDR2 are MDHEN and SYDVKM. This CDR3 spans 14 amino acids. The V gene lost 6 bases and the J gene lost 7 bases, with 16 bases spanning the gap. The DNA for the CDR3 is TGTGCCAGCAGACCCGGACAGTCCGGGCAGCCCCAGCATTTT. This sequence encodes CASRPGQSGQPQHF. The variable domain in full, with the rest retrieved from reference TRBV28 and TRBJ1-5, is DVKVTQSSRYLVKRTGEKVFLECVQDMDHENMFWYRQDPGLGLRLIYFSYDVKMKEKGDIPEGYSVSREKKERFSLILESASTNQTSMYLCASRPGQSGQPQHFGDGTRLSIL.

This clone has a handful of counts. The rearrangement joins TRBV2 to TRBJ1-4; maybe TRBD1 (5 bases). Trimming removed 10 bases from V and 0 bases from J, with 12 bases in between. The CDR3 totals 14 residues. Germline-derived CDR1 and CDR2 are SNHLY and FYNNEI. The chain's CDR3 is CAIDSPPTNEKLFF. The CDR3 coding sequence is TGTGCCATCGACAGCCCGCCAACTAATGAAAAACTGTTTTTT.

The J gene is TRBJ1-1, the V gene TRBV19; D remains unclear. The CDR3 covers 13 residues. The germline V gene encodes CDR1 LNHDA and CDR2 SQIVND (reference sequence). The V end lost 6 bases, the J end lost 0 bases, and 8 bases lay between the germline ends. The CDR3 DNA follows: TGTGCCAGTAGATGGTCGGTGAACACTGAAGCTTTCTTT. The encoded protein is CASRWSVNTEAFF. Full variable domain (remainder filled in from reference TRBV19 and TRBJ1-1): DGGITQSPKYLFRKEGQNVTLSCEQNLNHDAMYWYRQDPGQGLRLIYYSQIVNDFQKGDIAEGYSVSREKKESFPLTVTSAQKNPTAFYLCASRWSVNTEAFFGQGTRLTVV.

CDR3: CATSRDRATSTDTQYF. The DNA for the CDR3 is TGTGCCACCAGCAGAGATCGAGCGACGAGCACAGATACGCAGTATTTT. The chain joins TRBV15 to TRBJ2-3; D not certain. Per the germline V gene, CDR1 is LNHNV and CDR2 is YYDKDF (reference sequence). The ends were cut back, 0 bases at V and 0 bases at J, with 10 bases in the middle. CDR3 size: 16 residues.

The chain couples TRBV24-1 to TRBJ1-1, with 7 positions matching TRBD1. The V and J ends lost 4 bases and 8 bases, in that order; junction bases with no gene match: 0. Per the germline V gene, CDR1 is KGHDR and CDR2 is SFDVKD. This CDR3 comprises 11 residues. As DNA, the CDR3 is TGTGCCACCAGTGACAGGGGGGAAGCTTTCTTT. Translating gives CATSDRGEAFF.

This clone occurred once. The chain joins TRBV7-9 to TRBJ2-5; D might be TRBD1 (6 bases). The CDR3 totals 15 residues. V lost 0 bases and J lost 1, with 9 bases in between. The V gene's germline CDR1 is SEHNR and CDR2 FQNEAQ (reference sequence). DNA for the CDR3: TGTGCCAGCAGCTTAGCGGACAGAGTCCAAGAGACCCAGTACTTC. The encoded protein is CASSLADRVQETQYF.

The gene calls are TRBV20-1 and TRBJ1-1; D unclear. Germline V gives CDR1 DFQATT, CDR2 SNEGSKA (reference sequence). The CDR3 runs to 11 residues. The ends were cut back, 0 bases at V and 1 base at J, with 0 bases in the middle. The CDR3 sequence: CSARENTEAFF. CDR3 sequence (DNA): TGCAGTGCTAGAGAGAACACTGAAGCTTTCTTT.

This chain joins TRBV7-9 and TRBJ2-3; the match to TRBD1 covers 11 bases. This CDR3 is built from 16 residues. CDR1 and CDR2 (germline): SEHNR, FQNEAQ (reference sequence). Losses at the gene ends were 7 bases for V and 2 bases for J; bases not matched to a gene: 8. CDR3 amino acids: CASTGQGALITDTQYF. The CDR3, as DNA: TGTGCCAGCACCGGACAGGGGGCATTGATCACAGATACGCAGTATTTT.

The gene calls are TRBV18 and TRBJ2-2; D is undetermined. CDR1 and CDR2 from the germline V gene are KGHSH and LQKENI. The V end was cut by 3 bases, the J end by 6 bases, with 17 bases between. This CDR3 contains 16 residues. The CDR3, as DNA: TGTGCCAGCTCACCTACGGCAGGAGCAAGCCCCGGGGAGCTGTTTTTT. Protein product: CASSPTAGASPGELFF.

V usage is TRBV4-1 and J usage is TRBJ2-7; D may be TRBD2 (5 bases). There are 17 residues in the CDR3. Between the trimmed V and J ends, which lost 3 bases and 4 bases, there was a span of 22 bases. Per germline, CDR1 MGHRA and CDR2 YSYEKL. Here the CDR3 DNA reads TGCGCCAGCAGCCAGCTAGCTCGGAGCGGACTCACATACGAGCAGTACTTC. This gives the protein CASSQLARSGLTYEQYF.